These T cell receptor beta chains were read from a single sample in a study of blood T cell repertoires in COVID-19. Generated by immunoSEQ multiplex PCR, the TCRdb table keeps only in-frame clones and is missing some. The sample includes hundreds of thousands of clones, around nine tenths of them seen just once. The sample taken for sequencing was peripheral blood. These receptors were taken from a woman in her thirties with COVID-19, enrolled during active disease. Each CDR3 is given with its conserved first and last residue. The D gene is left open where the match is weak. Rows give clone size only sometimes, using once, few, many, or a class for an expanded clone.

clone_size	v_call	d_call	j_call	cdr3_aa	cdr3_nt
-	TRBV7-2	-	TRBJ1-2	CASSLRTQNYGYTF	TGTGCCAGCAGCTTAAGGACACAAAACTATGGCTACACCTTC
-	TRBV5-1	-	TRBJ1-1	CASSPGQPEAFF	TGCGCCAGCAGCCCCGGACAGCCTGAAGCTTTCTTT
-	TRBV19	-	TRBJ2-3	CASSIGSSRGDTQYF	TGTGCCAGTAGTATAGGGAGCTCGCGGGGAGATACGCAGTATTTT
-	TRBV5-1	TRBD1	TRBJ2-4	CASSVSPGQGNIQYF	TGCGCCAGCAGCGTATCACCGGGACAGGGAAACATTCAGTACTTC
-	TRBV27	TRBD1	TRBJ2-7	CASSLFGTESSYEQYF	TGTGCCAGCAGTTTATTCGGGACAGAGAGCTCCTACGAGCAGTACTTC
-	TRBV3-1/TRBV3-2	TRBD2	TRBJ2-7	CASSPLAGGSYEQYF	TGTGCCAGCAGCCCCTTAGCGGGGGGCTCCTACGAGCAGTACTTC
-	TRBV20-1	-	TRBJ1-2	CSASEVGRRYGYTF	TGCAGTGCTAGTGAGGTAGGGAGGCGCTATGGCTACACCTTC
-	TRBV5-1	TRBD2	TRBJ2-2	CASSITSSGGNTGELFF	TGCGCCAGCAGCATTACCTCTAGCGGGGGGAACACCGGGGAGCTGTTTTTT
-	TRBV5-5	TRBD1	TRBJ2-7	CASSPRRQGASYEQYF	TGTGCCAGCAGCCCACGGAGACAGGGGGCGTCCTACGAGCAGTACTTC
-	TRBV5-6	-	TRBJ2-2	CASITGLDTGELFF	TGTGCCAGCATCACCGGACTGGATACCGGGGAGCTGTTTTTT
-	TRBV27	TRBD1	TRBJ2-1	CASNGQGIYNEQFF	TGTGCCAGCAACGGACAGGGAATTTACAATGAGCAGTTCTTC
-	TRBV9	TRBD1	TRBJ1-1	CAGSPDPGQGTEAFF	TGTGCCGGCAGCCCCGACCCGGGACAGGGTACTGAAGCTTTCTTT
-	TRBV5-1	TRBD1	TRBJ2-4	CASSPRTGVPKNIQYF	TGCGCCAGCAGCCCGCGGACAGGGGTTCCCAAAAACATTCAGTACTTC
-	TRBV6-1	TRBD1	TRBJ1-5	CASSEALRQGSQPQHF	TGTGCCAGCAGTGAAGCGCTCAGACAGGGGAGTCAGCCCCAGCATTTT
-	TRBV2	-	TRBJ2-1	CASSEGGGRLYNEQFF	TGTGCCAGCAGTGAAGGTGGTGGGAGGCTCTACAATGAGCAGTTCTTC
-	TRBV7-2	-	TRBJ2-5	CASTPRGAQETQYF	TGTGCCAGCACCCCCAGGGGGGCTCAAGAGACCCAGTACTTC
-	TRBV5-4	TRBD2	TRBJ2-1	CASSPCSSGAICEQFF	TGTGCCAGCAGCCCGTGTTCCAGCGGGGCCATATGTGAGCAGTTCTTC
-	TRBV4-1	TRBD1	TRBJ1-6	CASSQTQGAVSPLHF	TGCGCCAGCAGCCAAACACAGGGGGCGGTTTCACCCCTCCACTTT
-	TRBV7-6	TRBD2	TRBJ2-7	CASSLGGTSSSYEQYF	TGTGCCAGCAGCTTAGGGGGGACTAGCTCTTCTTACGAGCAGTACTTC
-	TRBV5-1	TRBD1	TRBJ2-5	CASSLLGQPQETQYF	TGCGCCAGCAGCTTGCTGGGACAGCCCCAAGAGACCCAGTACTTC
-	TRBV7-2	TRBD1	TRBJ1-1	CASSTGTVITWAEAFF	TGTGCCAGCAGCACCGGGACAGTAATAACCTGGGCTGAAGCTTTCTTT
-	TRBV19	-	TRBJ1-1	CASSIGDTPEAFF	TGTGCCAGTAGTATCGGGGACACTCCAGAAGCTTTCTTT
-	TRBV3-1/TRBV3-2	-	TRBJ1-3	CASSQSSGNTIYF	TGTGCCAGCAGTCAGTCCTCTGGAAACACCATATATTTT
-	TRBV7-9	-	TRBJ1-2	CASSPRTANVYGYTF	TGTGCCAGCAGCCCAAGGACAGCTAATGTTTATGGCTACACCTTC
once	TRBV7-6	-	TRBJ2-7	CASSNSLEQYF	TGTGCCAGCAGCAACTCCTTAGAGCAGTACTTC
-	TRBV5-4	-	TRBJ2-1	CASSLKLYNEQFF	TGTGCCAGCAGCTTGAAGCTTTACAATGAGCAGTTCTTC
-	TRBV6-4	TRBD1	TRBJ1-2	CASSDSSTQGDFYGYTF	TGTGCCAGCAGTGACTCGAGTACGCAGGGGGACTTCTATGGCTACACCTTC
-	TRBV6-5	TRBD2	TRBJ2-5	CASSYSSGEETQYF	TGTGCCAGCAGTTACTCTAGCGGGGAAGAGACCCAGTACTTC
-	TRBV27	TRBD1	TRBJ2-7	CATKGAGEQYF	TGTGCCACGAAGGGGGCAGGTGAGCAGTACTTC
-	TRBV7-7	TRBD1	TRBJ2-2	CASSLGQGAPTGELFF	TGTGCCAGCAGCCTTGGACAGGGGGCGCCCACCGGGGAGCTGTTTTTT
-	TRBV19	-	TRBJ1-5	CASSIYGGSGQPQHF	TGTGCCAGTAGTATATACGGGGGGTCTGGTCAGCCCCAGCATTTT
-	TRBV4-1	-	TRBJ1-3	CASSHPGVEERNF	TGCGCCAGCAGCCACCCGGGGGTAGAGGAGCGGAATTTT
-	TRBV19	TRBD1	TRBJ1-1	CASSLQGATEAFF	TGTGCCAGTAGTTTACAGGGGGCAACTGAAGCTTTCTTT
-	TRBV28	TRBD1	TRBJ1-2	CASSPLPGQGPSLNYGYTF	TGTGCCAGCAGTCCATTACCGGGACAGGGGCCCTCTCTTAACTATGGCTACACCTTC
-	TRBV2	TRBD1	TRBJ2-2	CASSPTGGTPGTGELFF	TGTGCCAGCAGTCCGACAGGGGGGACCCCGGGCACCGGGGAGCTGTTTTTT
-	TRBV27	TRBD2	TRBJ2-3	CASSLLLAGGPDTQYF	TGTGCCAGCAGTTTACTCCTAGCGGGGGGGCCAGATACGCAGTATTTT
-	TRBV6-5	-	TRBJ2-1	CASSQGNEQFF	TGTGCCAGCAGTCAGGGGAATGAGCAGTTCTTC
-	TRBV6-6	TRBD1	TRBJ2-6	CAFQGVPGANVLTF	TGTGCCTTTCAGGGGGTGCCTGGGGCCAACGTCCTGACTTTC
-	TRBV11-2	TRBD1	TRBJ1-5	CASRGTGFNQPQHF	TGTGCCAGCAGAGGGACAGGGTTCAATCAGCCCCAGCATTTT
-	TRBV27	TRBD1	TRBJ2-2	CASSEQGANTGELFF	TGTGCCAGCAGTGAACAGGGGGCGAACACCGGGGAGCTGTTTTTT
-	TRBV28	-	TRBJ1-2	CASSLAYYYGYTF	TGTGCCAGCAGTTTAGCCTACTACTATGGCTACACCTTC
-	TRBV2	TRBD1	TRBJ1-1	CASSLGQINTEAFF	TGTGCCAGCAGCTTGGGACAGATTAACACTGAAGCTTTCTTT
-	TRBV19	TRBD2	TRBJ2-4	CASSIGPRRGAKNIQYF	TGTGCCAGTAGTATAGGCCCGCGGCGGGGGGCCAAAAACATTCAGTACTTC
few	TRBV6-5	TRBD1	TRBJ1-2	CASSRQGLGYTF	TGTGCCAGTTCGAGACAGGGTTTGGGCTACACCTTC
many	TRBV5-4	TRBD1	TRBJ1-3	CASSGQGRAGNTIYF	TGTGCCAGCAGCGGACAGGGCAGAGCAGGAAACACCATATATTTT
-	TRBV5-1	-	TRBJ1-2	CASSLGQVNGYTF	TGCGCCAGCAGCTTGGGACAGGTCAATGGCTACACCTTC
-	TRBV5-1	TRBD1	TRBJ2-5	CASSFQTGGDETQYF	TGCGCCAGCAGCTTTCAGACAGGGGGAGATGAGACCCAGTACTTC
-	TRBV6-5	-	TRBJ1-5	CASSYAGIYQPQHF	TGTGCCAGCAGTTACGCAGGGATTTATCAGCCCCAGCATTTT
-	TRBV24-1	-	TRBJ1-4	CATSDSAEGEKLFF	TGTGCCACCAGTGATTCAGCCGAGGGTGAAAAACTGTTTTTT
-	TRBV6-5	TRBD1	TRBJ1-3	CASAQGAPGNTIYF	TGTGCCAGCGCGCAGGGGGCACCTGGAAACACCATATATTTT
once	TRBV27	TRBD2	TRBJ2-3	CASSLDLAGGITDTQYF	TGTGCCAGCAGTTTGGACTTAGCGGGGGGAATCACAGATACGCAGTATTTT
few	TRBV30	-	TRBJ1-5	CAWSVQGGGQPQHF	TGTGCCTGGAGTGTACAGGGAGGGGGTCAGCCCCAGCATTTT
-	TRBV7-5	-	TRBJ2-7	CVRRAGQGPSLGYEQYF	TGTGTCAGACGAGCAGGACAGGGCCCAAGCCTAGGTTACGAGCAGTACTTC
-	TRBV5-1	TRBD1	TRBJ1-6	CASSNTGGNLNSPLHF	TGCGCCAGCAGCAATACAGGGGGCAATTTGAATTCACCCCTCCACTTT
once	TRBV13	-	TRBJ2-3	CASSLGRDTQYF	TGTGCCAGCAGCTTAGGCAGAGATACGCAGTATTTT
-	TRBV28	TRBD1	TRBJ1-2	CASSLGQGVLHGGYTF	TGTGCCAGCAGTTTGGGACAGGGGGTTCTTCACGGCGGCTACACCTTC
-	TRBV7-9	-	TRBJ1-5	CASSLGSSAGQPQHF	TGTGCCAGCAGCTTGGGCTCCTCCGCAGGTCAGCCCCAGCATTTT
-	TRBV11-2	-	TRBJ2-1	CASSPSWGPNNEQFF	TGTGCCAGCAGCCCTAGTTGGGGGCCGAATAATGAGCAGTTCTTC
-	TRBV2	TRBD1	TRBJ1-6	CASARGGDNSPLHF	TGTGCCAGCGCCAGAGGGGGCGATAATTCACCCCTCCACTTT
-	TRBV19	-	TRBJ1-1	CASSGLRAEAFF	TGTGCCAGTAGTGGTCTTCGGGCTGAAGCTTTCTTT